A single sample is the source of the 28 T cell receptor beta chains below, sequenced in a study of blood T cell repertoires in COVID-19. The table came from immunoSEQ multiplex PCR; TCRdb's copy has only in-frame clones and leaves some out. The sample records approximately 300,000 clones, around 89% being singletons. Sequenced input: peripheral blood. The receptors shown here come from a man in his forties with acute or convalescent COVID-19.

This chain uses TRBV7-2 with TRBJ1-4, with 8 bases fitting TRBD1. The V segment lost 3 bases and the J segment 0 bases; nucleotides outside the gene matches: 6. Germline loops: CDR1 SGHTA, CDR2 FQGNSA. This CDR3 has 17 residues. This chain's CDR3 is CASSFRDRSATNEKLFF. The DNA of the CDR3 is TGTGCCAGCAGCTTCCGGGACAGGTCCGCAACTAATGAAAAACTGTTTTTT.

Only a few counts were recorded for this clone. The chain combines TRBV10-2 with TRBJ1-2; tentative D call: TRBD1 (5 bases). Germline V gene data show CDR1 as WSHSY and CDR2 as SAAADI. There are 11 residues in the CDR3. V was cut by 8 bases and J by 8 bases, with 12 bases left in between. CDR3 region: CASGPYRGYTF. As DNA, the CDR3 is TGCGCCAGCGGACCGTACAGGGGCTACACCTTC.

V and J are TRBV7-8 and TRBJ2-7, with 7 positions matching TRBD1. CDR1 is SGHVS, CDR2 FQNEAQ, per germline. V gave up 1 base and J gave up 3 bases; unmatched junction bases: 6. This CDR3 region has 15 residues. This CDR3 reads CASSLGGTARYEQYF. For the CDR3, the DNA is TGTGCCAGCAGCTTAGGAGGGACAGCACGCTACGAGCAGTACTTC. Variable domain in full (rest from reference TRBV7-8 and TRBJ2-7): GAGVSQSPRYKVAKRGQDVALRCDPISGHVSLFWYQQALGQGPEFLTYFQNEAQLDKSGLPSDRFFAERPEGSVSTLKIQRTQQEDSAVYLCASSLGGTARYEQYFGPGTRLTVT.

V gene TRBV3-1 (or the pseudogene TRBV3-2) combines with J gene TRBJ1-2; D gene uncertain. Looked up from germline, CDR1 is LGHDT and CDR2 is YNNKEL (reference sequence). The length of the CDR3 is 14 residues. Trimming took 4 bases from V and 5 from J, leaving 14 bases between them. CDR3 coding DNA: TGTGCCAGCAGCCCCGGAGCGGGGATGTATGGCTACACCTTC. Translating gives CASSPGAGMYGYTF.

The chain joins TRBV4-1 to TRBJ1-1; 10 bases agree with TRBD1. CDR3 length: 15 amino acids. CDR1 and CDR2 (germline): MGHRA, YSYEKL. V shed 1 base and J 3 bases; nucleotides not matched to a gene: 2. This CDR3 reads CASSQADRGDTEAFF. CDR3 coding DNA: TGCGCCAGCAGCCAAGCGGACAGGGGGGACACTGAAGCTTTCTTT.

In this sample, this clone turned up a few times. The chain recombines TRBV27 with TRBJ1-2; perhaps TRBD1 as D (6 bases). Trimming left V 3 bases short and J 2 bases short, with 16 bases between. CDR3 size: 16 residues. Looked up from germline, CDR1 is MNHEY and CDR2 is SMNVEV (reference sequence). CDR3 loop: CASSFFPPGQNYGYTF. CDR3 nucleotides: TGTGCCAGCAGTTTCTTTCCTCCAGGACAGAACTATGGCTACACCTTC.

V is TRBV5-6 and J is TRBJ1-2; D perhaps matches TRBD1 (6 bases). Germline CDR1 reads SGHDT; CDR2 reads YYEEEE. V was clipped by 7 bases and J by 8 bases, with 18 bases between them. The CDR3 is 13 amino acids. CDR3 bases: TGTGCCAGCTCCCCAGGGGTCGGGTACGGCTACACCTTC. Protein sequence: CASSPGVGYGYTF. Variable domain in full (rest from reference TRBV5-6 and TRBJ1-2): DAGVTQSPTHLIKTRGQQVTLRCSPKSGHDTVSWYQQALGQGPQFIFQYYEEEERQRGNFPDRFSGHQFPNYSSELNVNALLLGDSALYLCASSPGVGYGYTFGSGTRLTVV.

This chain connects TRBV24-1 to TRBJ2-5; a possible D gene is TRBD2 (6 bases). Germline loops: CDR1 KGHDR, CDR2 SFDVKD. CDR3 size: 13 residues. Trimming stripped 5 bases from V and 5 bases from J, with 11 bases between. Written as DNA, the CDR3 is TGTGCCACCAGTGTCGGGAGTAGGGAGACCCAGTACTTC. This translates into CATSVGSRETQYF.

This rearrangement joins TRBV18 to TRBJ1-1, with no clear D. CDR3 length: 15 amino acids. V was clipped by 1 base and J by 3 bases, with 12 bases between them. Germline V lookup: CDR1 KGHSH, CDR2 LQKENI. CDR3 DNA sequence: TGTGCCAGCTCACCACTTCAAAGGAGCCACACTGAAGCTTTCTTT. Its protein product is CASSPLQRSHTEAFF.

In this sample, this clone turned up once. The CDR3 is CASSQDTGGFYNSPLHF. The CDR3 DNA sequence: TGCGCCAGCAGCCAAGATACAGGGGGGTTCTATAATTCACCCCTCCACTTT. The rearrangement uses TRBV4-1 and TRBJ1-6, with 8 bases identical to TRBD1. From germline, CDR1 is MGHRA and CDR2 YSYEKL. The CDR3 has 17 amino acids. V shed 0 bases and J 3 bases; nucleotides not matched to a gene: 4.

This rearrangement joins TRBV7-9 to TRBJ1-5; unclear D gene. This CDR3 region has 14 residues. Trimming stripped 3 bases from V and 0 bases from J, with 6 bases between. The germline V gene encodes CDR1 SEHNR and CDR2 FQNEAQ (reference sequence). The DNA for the CDR3 is TGTGCCAGCAGCTTTAGTTCTAGCAATCAGCCCCAGCATTTT. It specifies CASSFSSSNQPQHF.

Concerning this clone: Other DNA sequences in the sample encode the same CDR3. J is TRBJ1-1 and V is TRBV12-3 or TRBV12-4; D perhaps matches TRBD1 (5 bases). V was shortened by 2 bases and J by 3 bases, with 7 bases between the two germline ends. This CDR3 is built from 13 residues. The CDR3 region has the DNA TGTGCCAGCAGTTTACAGGGTGACACTGAAGCTTTCTTT. Translating it yields CASSLQGDTEAFF.

The gene calls are TRBV19 and TRBJ2-2; 9 bases align to TRBD1. Germline values: CDR1 LNHDA, CDR2 SQIVND (reference sequence). J gave up 6 bases and V 6 bases, and 5 bases lay outside the gene matches. The CDR3 totals 14 residues. The CDR3 coding sequence is TGTGCCAGTAGACTACAGGGGGCTGCCGGGGAGCTGTTTTTT. Encoded protein: CASRLQGAAGELFF. Full variable domain (rest looked up from reference TRBV19 and TRBJ2-2): DGGITQSPKYLFRKEGQNVTLSCEQNLNHDAMYWYRQDPGQGLRLIYYSQIVNDFQKGDIAEGYSVSREKKESFPLTVTSAQKNPTAFYLCASRLQGAAGELFFGEGSRLTVL.

This chain joins TRBV10-3 and TRBJ1-6; D gene ambiguous. Germline lookup yields CDR1 ENHRY and CDR2 SYGVKD. This CDR3 has 13 residues. V lost 8 bases and J 7 bases, leaving 12 bases between the germline ends. The CDR3 DNA sequence: TGTGCCATCCGAGAGGGTGAGAATTCACCCCTCCACTTT. It codes for CAIREGENSPLHF.

The chain recombines TRBV7-3 with TRBJ2-5; 10 bases match TRBD1. Germline V gene data show CDR1 as SGHTA and CDR2 as FQGTGA. The CDR3 loop spans 14 amino acids. The V and J ends lost 5 bases and 4 bases, in that order; junction bases with no gene match: 4. CDR3 amino acids: CASSPGQGIETQYF. CDR3 DNA sequence: TGTGCCAGCAGCCCGGGACAGGGGATAGAGACCCAGTACTTC. Variable domain in full (rest from reference TRBV7-3 and TRBJ2-5): GAGVSQTPSNKVTEKGKYVELRCDPISGHTALYWYRQSLGQGPEFLIYFQGTGAADDSGLPNDRFFAVRPEGSVSTLKIQRTERGDSAVYLCASSPGQGIETQYFGPGTRLLVL.

This clone was counted once. The chain carries TRBV7-9 and TRBJ2-7; a possible D gene is TRBD1 (6 bases). Germline V CDR1 and CDR2: SEHNR, FQNEAQ (reference sequence). The CDR3 runs 16 residues. Trimming removed 3 bases at V and 1 base at J, with 16 bases between. CDR3 region: CASSLGEQGISYEQYF. CDR3 in DNA: TGTGCCAGCAGCTTGGGAGAACAGGGTATATCCTACGAGCAGTACTTC.

The CDR3 sequence: CASSPRTSGSYEQYF. Here the CDR3 DNA reads TGCGCCAGCAGCCCTAGGACTAGCGGGTCCTACGAGCAGTACTTC. V usage is TRBV5-1 and J usage is TRBJ2-7; 11 bases are a match to TRBD2. The CDR3 runs 15 residues. Germline loops: CDR1 SGHRS, CDR2 YFSETQ. V trimming: 4 bases; J trimming: 1 base; junction bases outside the gene matches: 4.

The chain has TRBV3-1 (or the pseudogene TRBV3-2) and TRBJ1-2; weak D call: TRBD1 (6 bases). The CDR3 is 12 amino acids. CDR1 and CDR2 from the germline V gene are LGHDT and YNNKEL (reference sequence). V was pared by 4 bases and J by 8 bases, with 11 bases between. The chain's CDR3 is CASSPTGLGYTF. Written as DNA, the CDR3 is TGTGCCAGCAGCCCTACAGGGTTGGGCTACACCTTC.

The V and J genes are TRBV29-1 and TRBJ2-1; TRBD2 matches 7 bases. Trimming cost V 3 bases and J 7 bases; bases outside gene matches: 0. The germline gives CDR1 SQVTM, CDR2 ANQGSEA. The CDR3 extends over 11 amino acids. The CDR3 spells CSVEGGNEQFF. In nucleotides, the CDR3 is TGCAGCGTTGAGGGGGGGAATGAGCAGTTCTTC.

This chain uses TRBV4-2 with TRBJ2-6, with 8 bases that match TRBD1. The germline V gene encodes CDR1 LGHNA and CDR2 YNFKEQ. V lost 5 bases, J lost 0 bases, and 12 bases stayed unmatched. This CDR3 is built from 19 residues. The CDR3 nucleotides read TGTGCCAGCAGCTCACACGCGGGACAGGTATACTCTGGGGCCAACGTCCTGACTTTC. Protein sequence: CASSSHAGQVYSGANVLTF.

The chain recombines TRBV18 with TRBJ1-1, with 7 bases aligning to TRBD1. CDR1 and CDR2 from the germline V gene are KGHSH and LQKENI. The length of the CDR3 is 14 residues. Trimming cost V 5 bases and J 7 bases; bases outside gene matches: 10. CDR3 region: CASSRTGDGGEAFF. The CDR3, as DNA: TGTGCCAGCTCAAGAACAGGGGATGGGGGTGAAGCTTTCTTT.

This clone was recorded only once. The genes are TRBV10-3 and TRBJ2-6; a possible D gene is TRBD1 (5 bases). Trimming cost V 2 bases and J 0 bases, with 8 bases left between them. Germline values: CDR1 ENHRY, CDR2 SYGVKD. The CDR3 has 16 amino acids. CDR3 sequence: CAISERGYSGANVLTF. As DNA, the CDR3 is TGTGCCATCAGTGAGAGGGGTTACTCTGGGGCCAACGTCCTGACTTTC.

The table lists this clone with a count of one. The V gene is TRBV6-1, the J gene TRBJ1-2; perhaps TRBD1 as D (6 bases). The CDR3 loop spans 15 amino acids. Trimming cost V 3 bases and J 7 bases, with 18 bases left between them. The germline gives CDR1 MNHNS, CDR2 SASEGT. The CDR3 nucleotides are TGTGCCAGCAGTGATATGGGGACAACGGTGGGTGGCTACACCTTC. As protein: CASSDMGTTVGGYTF.

The V and J genes are TRBV20-1 and TRBJ1-4; D is uncertain. There are 16 residues in the CDR3. The V gene lost 3 bases and the J gene lost 0 bases, with 14 bases spanning the gap. Germline V gives CDR1 DFQATT, CDR2 SNEGSKA (reference sequence). This chain's CDR3 is CSASLRRLATNEKLFF. The CDR3 DNA is TGCAGTGCTAGTCTCCGAAGATTAGCAACTAATGAAAAACTGTTTTTT.

A single count supports this clone. V and J are TRBV28 and TRBJ1-6; D uncertain. From germline, CDR1 is MDHEN and CDR2 SYDVKM. Trimming cost V 4 bases and J 14 bases, with 9 bases left between them. There are 11 residues in the CDR3. The CDR3 DNA is TGTGCCAGCAGTTCCCTAAGAACCCTCCACTTT. It encodes CASSSLRTLHF.

The chain uses TRBV7-8 and TRBJ1-5; 11 bases line up with TRBD1. J was trimmed by 7 bases and V by 5 bases; bases with no gene match: 7. CDR3 length: 15 amino acids. Germline CDR1 SGHVS, CDR2 FQNEAQ. In nucleotides, the CDR3 is TGTGCCAGCAGCGCCGGGACAGGGGGACTCCAGCCCCAGCATTTT. This encodes CASSAGTGGLQPQHF.

The V gene is TRBV6-5, the J gene TRBJ1-1; no definite D call. Germline V gene data show CDR1 as MNHEY and CDR2 as SVGAGI. The CDR3 consists of 13 residues. The V end was cut by 7 bases, the J end by 2 bases, with 11 bases between. DNA of the CDR3: TGTGCCAGCATCGACTGGATCAACACTGAAGCTTTCTTT. Protein: CASIDWINTEAFF.

This clone has more than one count but fewer than ten. V and J are TRBV3-1 (or the pseudogene TRBV3-2) and TRBJ1-5, with TRBD1 as a possible D gene (5 bases). CDR3 length: 14 amino acids. Germline CDR1 LGHDT, CDR2 YNNKEL (reference sequence). V gave up 1 base and J gave up 3 bases, with 7 bases separating them. The DNA of the CDR3 is TGTGCCAGCAGCCAAGGACAGTTCAATCAGCCCCAGCATTTT. Translating gives CASSQGQFNQPQHF.